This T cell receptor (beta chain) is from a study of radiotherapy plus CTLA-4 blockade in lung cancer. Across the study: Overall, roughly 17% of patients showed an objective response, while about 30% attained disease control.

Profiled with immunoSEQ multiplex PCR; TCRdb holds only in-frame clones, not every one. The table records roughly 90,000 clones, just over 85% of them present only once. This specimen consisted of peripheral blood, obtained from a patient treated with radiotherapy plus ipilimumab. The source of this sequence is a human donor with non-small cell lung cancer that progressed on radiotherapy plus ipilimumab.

The CDR3: CASSLGDGGPYEQYF. The CDR3 DNA is TGCGCCAGCAGCTTGGGAGACGGTGGGCCCTACGAGCAGTACTTC. This sequence joins TRBV5-1 and TRBJ2-7; no clear D gene. V lost 0 bases and J lost 2, with 12 bases in between. From germline, CDR1 is SGHRS and CDR2 YFSETQ. The CDR3 extends over 15 amino acids. Filled out from reference TRBV5-1 and TRBJ2-7, the complete variable domain reads KAGVTQTPRYLIKTRGQQVTLSCSPISGHRSVSWYQQTPGQGLQFLFEYFSETQRNKGNFPGRFSGRQFSNSRSEMNVSTLELGDSALYLCASSLGDGGPYEQYFGPGTRLTVT.